The T cell receptor beta chain under discussion was sequenced for a study of CD8+CD57+ T cells in acquired aplastic anemia. This clonotype was detected ten times or more. Using genomic DNA as the template, TCR beta VDJ and CDR3 profiling was carried out. TCRdb used MiXCR to reprocess the reads, holding one entry per CDR3 protein. The sample records around 230,000 distinct CDR3 sequences, over 55% being singletons. CDR1 is LGHNA and CDR2 is YSLEER in the germline V gene. Trimming took 3 bases from V and 8 from J, leaving 20 bases between them. The CDR3 consists of 16 residues. The TCR was taken from a human donor in good health. What was sequenced was sorted CD4+, CD8+, or CD8+CD57+ T cells (not recorded which) from PBMCs. The V call is TRBV4-3, the J call TRBJ2-1; maybe TRBD2 (6 bases). CDR3 DNA sequence: TGCGCCAGCAGCCAGCGCGCGGGGCAGTTTTTCGATGAGCAGTTCTTC. It yields the protein CASSQRAGQFFDEQFF.